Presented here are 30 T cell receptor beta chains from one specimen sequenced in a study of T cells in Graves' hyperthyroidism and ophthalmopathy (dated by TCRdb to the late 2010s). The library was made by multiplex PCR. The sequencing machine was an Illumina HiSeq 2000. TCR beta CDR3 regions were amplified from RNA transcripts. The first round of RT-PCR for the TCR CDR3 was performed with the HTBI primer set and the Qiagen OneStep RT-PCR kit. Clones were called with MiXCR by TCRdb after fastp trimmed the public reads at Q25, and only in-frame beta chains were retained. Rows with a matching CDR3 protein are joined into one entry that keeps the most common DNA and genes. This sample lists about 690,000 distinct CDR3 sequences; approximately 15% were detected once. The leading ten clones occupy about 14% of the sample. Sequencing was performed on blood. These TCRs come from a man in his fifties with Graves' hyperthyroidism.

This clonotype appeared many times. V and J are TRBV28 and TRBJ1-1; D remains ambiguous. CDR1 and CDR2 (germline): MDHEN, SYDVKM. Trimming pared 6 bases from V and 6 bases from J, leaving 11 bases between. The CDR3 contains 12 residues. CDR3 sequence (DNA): TGTGCCAGCAGATTCGGGGTCGCTGAAGCTTTCTTT. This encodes CASRFGVAEAFF.

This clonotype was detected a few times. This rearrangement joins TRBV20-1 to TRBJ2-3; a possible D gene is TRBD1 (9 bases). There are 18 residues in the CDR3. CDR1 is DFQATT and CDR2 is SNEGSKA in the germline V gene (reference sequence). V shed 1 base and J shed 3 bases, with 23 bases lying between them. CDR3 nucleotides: TGCAGTGCTAGAGTCCCCCGGGGGGGGGACAGGGTTACAGATACGCAGTATTTT. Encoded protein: CSARVPRGGDRVTDTQYF.

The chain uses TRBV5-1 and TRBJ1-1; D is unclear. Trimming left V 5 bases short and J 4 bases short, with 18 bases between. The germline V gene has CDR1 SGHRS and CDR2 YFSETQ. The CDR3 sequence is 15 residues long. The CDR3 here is CASSQRSSRSTEAFF. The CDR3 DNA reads TGCGCCAGCAGTCAACGATCAAGTCGGAGCACTGAAGCTTTCTTT.

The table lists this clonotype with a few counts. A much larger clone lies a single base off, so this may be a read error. The CDR3 nucleotides read TGTGCCAGCAGCTTAGGGAGACACAATAAGCAGTTCTTC. Translated, it gives CASSLGRHNKQFF. This chain links TRBV11-2 with TRBJ2-1; no definite D call. The CDR3 is made up of 13 amino acids. The germline CDR1 and CDR2 sequences are SGHAT and FQNNGV.

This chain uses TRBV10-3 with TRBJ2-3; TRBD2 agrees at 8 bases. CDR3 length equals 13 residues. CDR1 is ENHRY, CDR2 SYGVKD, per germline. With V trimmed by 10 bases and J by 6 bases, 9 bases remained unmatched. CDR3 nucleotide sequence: TGTGCCACCCGAGCGGGAGAATTCGATACGCAGTATTTT. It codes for CATRAGEFDTQYF.

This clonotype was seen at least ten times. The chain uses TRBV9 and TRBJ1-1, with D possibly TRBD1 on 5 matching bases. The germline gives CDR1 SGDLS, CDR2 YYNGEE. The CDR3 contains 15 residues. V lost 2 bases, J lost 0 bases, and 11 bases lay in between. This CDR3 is CASSVQGSMNTEAFF. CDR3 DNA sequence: TGTGCCAGCAGCGTGCAGGGCTCCATGAACACTGAAGCTTTCTTT.

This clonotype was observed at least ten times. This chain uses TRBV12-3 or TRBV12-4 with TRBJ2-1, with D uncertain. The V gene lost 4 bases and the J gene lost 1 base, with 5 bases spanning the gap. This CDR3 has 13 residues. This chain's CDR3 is CASSSPSYNEQFF. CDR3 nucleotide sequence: TGTGCCAGCAGTTCCCCGTCCTACAATGAGCAGTTCTTC.

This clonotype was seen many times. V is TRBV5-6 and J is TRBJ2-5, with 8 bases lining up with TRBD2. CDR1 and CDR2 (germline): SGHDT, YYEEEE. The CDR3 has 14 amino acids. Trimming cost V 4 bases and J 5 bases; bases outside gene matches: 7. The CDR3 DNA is TGTGCCAGCAGCCCGTTAGCGGGATTGGAGACCCAGTACTTC. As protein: CASSPLAGLETQYF.

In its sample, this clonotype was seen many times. CDR3 amino acids: CASSRAGDEQFF. The DNA of the CDR3 is TGTGCCAGCAGCCGAGCGGGAGATGAGCAGTTCTTC. This chain connects TRBV2 to TRBJ2-1, with 8 bases matching TRBD2. Per germline, CDR1 SNHLY and CDR2 FYNNEI. The V and J ends lost 6 bases and 8 bases, in that order; junction bases with no gene match: 3. The CDR3 runs 12 residues. Full variable domain (rest looked up from reference TRBV2 and TRBJ2-1): EPEVTQTPSHQVTQMGQEVILRCVPISNHLYFYWYRQILGQKVEFLVSFYNNEISEKSEIFDDQFSVERPDGSNFTLKIRSTKLEDSAMYFCASSRAGDEQFFGPGTRLTVL.

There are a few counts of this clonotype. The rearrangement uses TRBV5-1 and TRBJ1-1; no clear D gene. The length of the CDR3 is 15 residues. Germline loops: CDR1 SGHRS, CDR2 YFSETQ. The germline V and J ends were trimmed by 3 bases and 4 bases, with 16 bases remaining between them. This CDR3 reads CASSSPEAGGTEAFF. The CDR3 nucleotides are TGCGCCAGCAGCTCGCCTGAGGCGGGAGGCACTGAAGCTTTCTTT.

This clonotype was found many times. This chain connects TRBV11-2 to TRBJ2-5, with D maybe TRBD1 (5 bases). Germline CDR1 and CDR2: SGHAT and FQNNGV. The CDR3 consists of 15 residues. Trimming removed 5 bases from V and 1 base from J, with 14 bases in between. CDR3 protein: CASSPHYTGQETQYF. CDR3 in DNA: TGTGCCAGCAGCCCACACTATACAGGCCAAGAGACCCAGTACTTC.

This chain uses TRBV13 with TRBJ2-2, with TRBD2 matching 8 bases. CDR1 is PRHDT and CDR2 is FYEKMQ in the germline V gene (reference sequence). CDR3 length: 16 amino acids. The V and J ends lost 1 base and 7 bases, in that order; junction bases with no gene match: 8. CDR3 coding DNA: TGTGCCAGCAGCTTAGATGCTAGCGGGTCTGGCGGGGAGCTGTTTTTT. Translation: CASSLDASGSGGELFF.

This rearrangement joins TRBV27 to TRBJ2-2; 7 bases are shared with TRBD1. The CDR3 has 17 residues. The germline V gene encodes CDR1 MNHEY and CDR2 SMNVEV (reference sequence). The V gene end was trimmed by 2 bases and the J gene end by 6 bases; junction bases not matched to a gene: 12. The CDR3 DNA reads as TGTGCCAGCAGTTTAGAGGGCTGGACAGGTCTTCCCGGGGAGCTGTTTTTT. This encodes CASSLEGWTGLPGELFF.

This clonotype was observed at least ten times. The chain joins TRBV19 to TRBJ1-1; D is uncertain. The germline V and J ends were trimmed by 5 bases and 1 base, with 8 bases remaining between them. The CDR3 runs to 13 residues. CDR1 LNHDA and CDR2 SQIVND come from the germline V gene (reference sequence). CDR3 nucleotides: TGTGCCAGTAGTGAGGAATCGAACACTGAAGCTTTCTTT. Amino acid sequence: CASSEESNTEAFF.

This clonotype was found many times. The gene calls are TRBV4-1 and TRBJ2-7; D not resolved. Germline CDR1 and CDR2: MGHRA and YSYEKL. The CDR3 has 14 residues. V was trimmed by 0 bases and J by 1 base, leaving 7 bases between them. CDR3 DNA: TGCGCCAGCAGCCAAGACTTGGGATCCTACGAGCAGTACTTC. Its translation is CASSQDLGSYEQYF.

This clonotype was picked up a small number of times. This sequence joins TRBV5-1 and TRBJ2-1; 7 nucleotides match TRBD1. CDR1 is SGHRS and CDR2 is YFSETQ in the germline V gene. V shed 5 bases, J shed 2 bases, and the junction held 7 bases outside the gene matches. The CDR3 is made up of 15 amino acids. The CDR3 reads CASSWDGTAYNEQFF. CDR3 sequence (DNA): TGCGCCAGCAGTTGGGACGGGACAGCCTACAATGAGCAGTTCTTC.

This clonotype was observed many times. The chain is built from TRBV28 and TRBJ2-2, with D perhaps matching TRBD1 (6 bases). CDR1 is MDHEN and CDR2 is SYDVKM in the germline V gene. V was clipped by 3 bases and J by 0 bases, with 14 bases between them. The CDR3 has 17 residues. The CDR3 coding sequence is TGTGCCAGCAGTTTTTCATGGGGGCAGTCGAACACCGGGGAGCTGTTTTTT. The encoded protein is CASSFSWGQSNTGELFF.

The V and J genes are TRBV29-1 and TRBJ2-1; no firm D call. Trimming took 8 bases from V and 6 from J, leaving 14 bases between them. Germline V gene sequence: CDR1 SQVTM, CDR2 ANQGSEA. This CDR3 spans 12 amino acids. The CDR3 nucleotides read TGCAGCCTCAGCGAATCTGTCAATGAGCAGTTCTTC. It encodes CSLSESVNEQFF.

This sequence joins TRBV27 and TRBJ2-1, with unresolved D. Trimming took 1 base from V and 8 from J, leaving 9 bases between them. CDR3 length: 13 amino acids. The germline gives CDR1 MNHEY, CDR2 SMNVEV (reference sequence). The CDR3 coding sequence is TGTGCCAGCAGTTTATGGCTCCTCGATGAGCAGTTCTTC. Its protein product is CASSLWLLDEQFF.

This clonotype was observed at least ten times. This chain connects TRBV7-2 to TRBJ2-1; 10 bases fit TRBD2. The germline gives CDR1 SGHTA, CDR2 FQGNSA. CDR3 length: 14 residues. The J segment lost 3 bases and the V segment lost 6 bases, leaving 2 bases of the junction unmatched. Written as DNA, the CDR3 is TGTGCCAGCAGGAGCGGGAGGGTCTACAATGAGCAGTTCTTC. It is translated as CASRSGRVYNEQFF. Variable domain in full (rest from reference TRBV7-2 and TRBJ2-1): GAGVSQSPSNKVTEKGKDVELRCDPISGHTALYWYRQSLGQGLEFLIYFQGNSAPDKSGLPSDRFSAERTGGSVSTLTIQRTQQEDSAVYLCASRSGRVYNEQFFGPGTRLTVL.

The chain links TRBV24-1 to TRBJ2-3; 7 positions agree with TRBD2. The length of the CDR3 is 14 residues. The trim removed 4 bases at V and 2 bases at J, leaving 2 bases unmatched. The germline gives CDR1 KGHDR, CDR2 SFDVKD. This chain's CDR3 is CATSETSATDTQYF. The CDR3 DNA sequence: TGTGCCACCAGTGAAACTAGCGCCACAGATACGCAGTATTTT.

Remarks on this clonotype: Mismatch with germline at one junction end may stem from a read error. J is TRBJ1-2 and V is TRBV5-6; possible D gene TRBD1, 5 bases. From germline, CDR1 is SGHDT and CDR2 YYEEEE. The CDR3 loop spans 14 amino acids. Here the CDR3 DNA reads TGTGCCAGCAGCCCGCAGGGATTTCCCTATGCCTACACCTTC. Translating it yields CASSPQGFPYAYTF. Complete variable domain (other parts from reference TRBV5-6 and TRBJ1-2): DAGVTQSPTHLIKTRGQQVTLRCSPKSGHDTVSWYQQALGQGPQFIFQYYEEEERQRGNFPDRFSGHQFPNYSSELNVNALLLGDSALYLCASSPQGFPYAYTFGSGTRLTVV.

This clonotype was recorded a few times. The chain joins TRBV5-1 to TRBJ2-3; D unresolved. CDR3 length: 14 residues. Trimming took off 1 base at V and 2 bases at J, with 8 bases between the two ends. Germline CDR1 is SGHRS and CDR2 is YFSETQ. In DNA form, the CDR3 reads TGCGCCAGCAGCTTGCAATCGCCCACAGATACGCAGTATTTT. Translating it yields CASSLQSPTDTQYF. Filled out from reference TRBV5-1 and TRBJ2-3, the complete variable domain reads KAGVTQTPRYLIKTRGQQVTLSCSPISGHRSVSWYQQTPGQGLQFLFEYFSETQRNKGNFPGRFSGRQFSNSRSEMNVSTLELGDSALYLCASSLQSPTDTQYFGPGTRLTVL.

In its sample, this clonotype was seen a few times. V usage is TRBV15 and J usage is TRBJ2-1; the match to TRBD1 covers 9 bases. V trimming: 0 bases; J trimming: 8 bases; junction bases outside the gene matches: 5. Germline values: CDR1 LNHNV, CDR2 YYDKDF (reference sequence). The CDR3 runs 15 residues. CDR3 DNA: TGTGCCACCAGCAGAGATAGGACAGGGGCCCATGAGCAGTTCTTC. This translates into CATSRDRTGAHEQFF.

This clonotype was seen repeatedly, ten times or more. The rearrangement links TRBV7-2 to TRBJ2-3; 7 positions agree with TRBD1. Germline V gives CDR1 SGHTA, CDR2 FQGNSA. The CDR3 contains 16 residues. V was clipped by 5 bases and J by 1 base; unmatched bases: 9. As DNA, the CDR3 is TGTGCCAGCAGCACCGGGACAGCCCGGCGCACAGATACGCAGTATTTT. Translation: CASSTGTARRTDTQYF.

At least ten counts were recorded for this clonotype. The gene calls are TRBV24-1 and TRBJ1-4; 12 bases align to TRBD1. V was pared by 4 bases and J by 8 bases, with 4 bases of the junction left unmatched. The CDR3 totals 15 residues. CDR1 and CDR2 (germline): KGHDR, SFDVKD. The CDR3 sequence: CATSEGQGAGEKLFF. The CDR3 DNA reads TGTGCCACCAGTGAGGGACAGGGGGCCGGCGAAAAACTGTTTTTT.

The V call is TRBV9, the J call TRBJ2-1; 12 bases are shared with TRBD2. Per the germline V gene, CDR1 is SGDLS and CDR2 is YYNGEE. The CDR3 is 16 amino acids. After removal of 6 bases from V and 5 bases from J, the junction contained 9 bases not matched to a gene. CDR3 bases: TGTGCCAGCACCTTGACTAGCGGGAGTTTTGACAATGAGCAGTTCTTC. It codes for CASTLTSGSFDNEQFF.

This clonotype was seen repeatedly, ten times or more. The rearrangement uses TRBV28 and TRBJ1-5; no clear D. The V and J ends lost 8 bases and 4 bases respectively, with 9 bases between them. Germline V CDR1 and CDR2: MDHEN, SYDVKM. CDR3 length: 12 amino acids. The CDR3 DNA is TGTGCCAGCGCGCTTTCTAATCAGCCCCAGCATTTT. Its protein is CASALSNQPQHF.

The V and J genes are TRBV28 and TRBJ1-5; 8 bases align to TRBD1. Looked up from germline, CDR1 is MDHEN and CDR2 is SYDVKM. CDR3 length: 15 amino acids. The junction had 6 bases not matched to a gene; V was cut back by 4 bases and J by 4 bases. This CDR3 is CASSSQQGANQPQHF. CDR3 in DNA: TGTGCCAGCAGTTCCCAGCAGGGGGCAAATCAGCCCCAGCATTTT.

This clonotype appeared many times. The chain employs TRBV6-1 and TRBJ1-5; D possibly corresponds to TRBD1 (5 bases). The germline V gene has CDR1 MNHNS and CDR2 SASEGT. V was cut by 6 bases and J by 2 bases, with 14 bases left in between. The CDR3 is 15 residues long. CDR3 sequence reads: CASSPWGGGNQPQHF. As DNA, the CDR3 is TGTGCCAGCAGCCCATGGGGAGGGGGCAATCAGCCCCAGCATTTT.